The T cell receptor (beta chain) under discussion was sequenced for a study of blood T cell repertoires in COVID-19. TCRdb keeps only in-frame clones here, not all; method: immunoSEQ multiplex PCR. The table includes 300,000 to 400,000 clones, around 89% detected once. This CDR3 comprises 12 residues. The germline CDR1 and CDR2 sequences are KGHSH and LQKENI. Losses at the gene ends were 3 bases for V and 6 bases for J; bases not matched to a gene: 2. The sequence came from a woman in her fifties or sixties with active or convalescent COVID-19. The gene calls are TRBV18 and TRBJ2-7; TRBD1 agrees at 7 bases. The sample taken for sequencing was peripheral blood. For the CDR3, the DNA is TGTGCCAGCTCACCGACAGGGATCGAGCAGTACTTC. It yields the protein CASSPTGIEQYF.